This T cell receptor beta chain was found in a study of vaccination effects on CD4 cells after COVID-19. As for this clone: What it recognizes is unknown.

Once cultured for 9 to 11 days, the cells underwent separation to obtain CD4+ T cells. According to PCR results, the person was infected with SARS-CoV-2 between March and December 2020. Everyone in the study got two shots of either the BNT162b2 or mRNA-1273 vaccine. The CDR3 covers 13 residues. Per germline, CDR1 SGHTA and CDR2 FQGTGA. The V gene lost 2 bases and the J gene lost 4 bases, with 6 bases spanning the gap. The protocol was immunoSEQ multiplex PCR, while the TCRdb copy is restricted to in-frame clones and leaves out a portion. Among 40,000 to 45,000 clones listed, 76% were seen once. The specimen was CD4+ T cells from PBMCs cultured without peptide, collected after COVID-19 vaccination. The V and J genes are TRBV7-3 and TRBJ2-1; D is undetermined. This clonotype originated in a human donor who had a prior SARS-CoV-2 infection. CDR3 region: CASSLSLYNEQFF. CDR3 bases: TGTGCCAGCAGCTTATCCCTTTACAATGAGCAGTTCTTC.